This TCR beta chain comes out of a study of regulatory T cells in long-lasting Graves disease. Findings and caveats of the study: With 2,500 to 3,500 shared public clonotypes, persistent patients exceeded new patients, who shared about a thousand.

For TCR beta, libraries came from iRepertoire HTBI primers and Arm-PCR of CDR3 regions. TCRdb itself ran the multiplex PCR reads through MiXCR, one entry per CDR3 protein. The data contain about 620,000 distinct CDR3 sequences, about 16% of them seen just once; the ten biggest clones take up about 20%. Time point meaning: newly diagnosed GD, antithyroid drugs for less than 3 months. The TCR library was prepared using RNA isolated from PBMCs. Of note for this clonotype: The antigen is undetermined.

These data were also filed under a second study, of T cells in Graves' hyperthyroidism and ophthalmopathy.

This receptor was obtained from a woman aged 25 to 39 with Graves disease. This material consisted of peripheral blood mononuclear cells (PBMCs), taken at new diagnosis, from a patient treated with antithyroid drugs.

CDR3 protein: CAWSRGLSGSGTQYF. The CDR3 region has the DNA TGTGCCTGGAGTAGAGGGCTCAGCGGGAGTGGGACCCAGTACTTC. V is TRBV30 and J is TRBJ2-5; 8 bases map to TRBD2. Germline CDR1 GTSNPN, CDR2 SVGIG (reference sequence). Germline trimming cut 2 bases from V and 7 bases from J; bases unmatched to any gene: 12. CDR3 size: 15 residues.